A selection of T cell receptor beta chains follows, all from one sample in a study of blood T cells in healthy people across ages. A single record per CDR3 protein comes from TCRdb applying MiXCR to the 5' RACE reads. The sample records roughly 1,000,000 distinct CDR3 sequences, under 30% being singletons. The sample also formed part of further work on T cells of mothers and their children.

Material for sequencing was blood. The receptors shown here come from a girl aged 2 to 10 in good health. CDR3s leave out the opening cysteine and the closing phenylalanine or tryptophan.

V gene: TRBV4-3
J gene: TRBJ2-5
CDR3 protein: ASSQGTSGETQY

V gene: TRBV11-2
J gene: TRBJ2-5
CDR3 protein: ASSAEPGGRSETQY

V gene: TRBV5-5
J gene: TRBJ1-6
CDR3 protein: ASSLAADTRPSLH

V gene: TRBV19
J gene: TRBJ2-1
CDR3 protein: ASSPRAPRWTANEQF

V gene: TRBV7-9
J gene: TRBJ2-5
CDR3 protein: ASSLDPGTDKETQY

V gene: TRBV11-3
J gene: .
CDR3 protein: ASSLVGSGGAGEQF

V gene: TRBV28
J gene: TRBJ2-3
CDR3 protein: ASGVVTQY

V gene: TRBV7-9
J gene: TRBJ1-2
CDR3 protein: AGSSYT

V gene: TRBV7-2
J gene: TRBJ2-5
CDR3 protein: ASSFLSGETQY

V gene: TRBV12-3/TRBV12-4
J gene: TRBJ2-5
CDR3 protein: ASSRQPGLAEEQY

V gene: TRBV27
J gene: TRBJ2-7
CDR3 protein: ASGPGQASYEQY

V gene: TRBV7-3
J gene: TRBJ2-7
CDR3 protein: ASSPLVSSYEQY

V gene: TRBV6-5
J gene: TRBJ1-4
CDR3 protein: ASSYSGSNEKLF

V gene: TRBV5-6
J gene: TRBJ2-3
CDR3 protein: ASSPGLQVGDTQY

V gene: TRBV4-1
J gene: TRBJ2-4
CDR3 protein: ASSQDNWSSALEAKNIQY

V gene: TRBV7-3
J gene: TRBJ2-3
CDR3 protein: ASSASGGITDTQY

V gene: TRBV10-3
J gene: TRBJ2-1
CDR3 protein: AISSPPGTGGVNEQF

V gene: TRBV20-1
J gene: TRBJ2-1
CDR3 protein: SARGLTYNEQF

V gene: TRBV29-1
J gene: TRBJ2-7
CDR3 protein: SVSQGSSYEQY

V gene: TRBV3-1
J gene: TRBJ2-5
CDR3 protein: ASSQASTSGRVGKTQY

V gene: TRBV9
J gene: TRBJ2-5
CDR3 protein: ASSYGQGQTQY

V gene: TRBV10-3
J gene: TRBJ2-1
CDR3 protein: AISESMGAEDYNEQF

V gene: TRBV12-3/TRBV12-4
J gene: TRBJ2-1
CDR3 protein: ASTLDRVPEQF

V gene: TRBV6-2/TRBV6-3
J gene: TRBJ2-4
CDR3 protein: ASSTSGLAGKNIQY

V gene: TRBV13
J gene: TRBJ2-2
CDR3 protein: ASRHGRSGELF

V gene: TRBV6-6
J gene: TRBJ2-7
CDR3 protein: ASSYMDRYYEQY

V gene: TRBV20-1
J gene: TRBJ2-5
CDR3 protein: SAYRDIQETQY

V gene: TRBV9
J gene: .
CDR3 protein: ASSVDGGVSEQF

V gene: TRBV24-1
J gene: TRBJ2-7
CDR3 protein: ATSVPGTDEQY

V gene: TRBV3-1
J gene: TRBJ2-7
CDR3 protein: ASSPAVAGTYEQY

V gene: TRBV7-9
J gene: .
CDR3 protein: ASRSASGDNEQF

V gene: TRBV20-1
J gene: TRBJ2-1
CDR3 protein: SAREGTTPF

V gene: TRBV20-1
J gene: TRBJ1-1
CDR3 protein: SAFRRASNTEAF